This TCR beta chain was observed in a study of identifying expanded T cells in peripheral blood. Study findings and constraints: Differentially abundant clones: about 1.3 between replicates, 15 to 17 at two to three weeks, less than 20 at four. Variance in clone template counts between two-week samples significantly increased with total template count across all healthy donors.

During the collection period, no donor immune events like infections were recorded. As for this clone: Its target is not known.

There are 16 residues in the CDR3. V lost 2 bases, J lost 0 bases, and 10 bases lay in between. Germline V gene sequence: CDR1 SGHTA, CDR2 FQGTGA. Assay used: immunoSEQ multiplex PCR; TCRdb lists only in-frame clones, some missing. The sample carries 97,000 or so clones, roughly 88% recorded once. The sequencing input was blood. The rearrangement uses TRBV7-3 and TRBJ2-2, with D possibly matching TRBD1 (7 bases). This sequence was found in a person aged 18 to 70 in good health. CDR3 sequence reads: CASSLGGGTNTGELFF. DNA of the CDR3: TGTGCCAGCAGCTTAGGAGGGGGCACGAACACCGGGGAGCTGTTTTTT. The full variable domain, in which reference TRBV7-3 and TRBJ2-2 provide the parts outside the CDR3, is GAGVSQTPSNKVTEKGKYVELRCDPISGHTALYWYRQSLGQGPEFLIYFQGTGAADDSGLPNDRFFAVRPEGSVSTLKIQRTERGDSAVYLCASSLGGGTNTGELFFGEGSRLTVL.